These 14 T cell receptor beta chains were all obtained from the same sample, sequenced in a study of T cell responses to AZD1222 COVID-19 vaccine. Produced via immunoSEQ multiplex PCR; TCRdb's table is partial and in-frame only. Of 25,000 to 35,000 clones listed, about 77% are singletons. The specimen was peripheral blood, collected on day 0 of AZD1222 vaccination. The receptors stem from an adult in good health.

The chain recombines TRBV5-1 with TRBJ2-7; 7 bases align to TRBD2. Germline CDR1 and CDR2: SGHRS and YFSETQ. V shed 4 bases, J shed 2 bases, and the junction held 6 bases outside the gene matches. The CDR3 is 14 residues long. The CDR3 spells CASSATGTTYEQYF. CDR3 bases: TGCGCCAGCAGCGCGACCGGGACTACCTACGAGCAGTACTTC.

The chain carries TRBV3-1 (or the pseudogene TRBV3-2) and TRBJ2-5; D not certain. Between the trimmed V and J ends, which lost 3 bases and 5 bases, there was a span of 10 bases. Germline V gene sequence: CDR1 LGHDT, CDR2 YNNKEL (reference sequence). There are 13 residues in the CDR3. CDR3 sequence (DNA): TGTGCCAGCAGCCATTCCAGAGGTGAGACCCAGTACTTC. Amino acid sequence: CASSHSRGETQYF.

This clone was counted a single time. The chain links TRBV11-1 to TRBJ2-1; 10 bases are a match to TRBD2. V gave up 3 bases and J gave up 7 bases; unmatched junction bases: 9. The CDR3 is 16 amino acids. Germline V CDR1 and CDR2: SGHAT, FQDESV (reference sequence). In DNA, the CDR3 is TGTGCCAGCAGCTTGAGACTAGCGGGCGGTGGGAATGAGCAGTTCTTC. This sequence encodes CASSLRLAGGGNEQFF.

This clone was recorded once. This chain links TRBV7-2 with TRBJ2-5; TRBD2 matches at 14 bases. CDR3 length: 16 residues. V gave up 5 bases and J gave up 9 bases; unmatched junction bases: 11. Germline-derived CDR1 and CDR2 are SGHTA and FQGNSA. The CDR3 DNA reads TGTGCCAGCAGCACACGGACTAGCGGGGGGCAAATGGCCCAGTACTTC. As protein: CASSTRTSGGQMAQYF.

In its sample, this clone was seen once. The chain recombines TRBV19 with TRBJ2-1; 9 positions match TRBD2. The germline CDR1 and CDR2 sequences are LNHDA and SQIVND (reference sequence). Trimming cost V 1 base and J 2 bases; bases outside gene matches: 3. CDR3 length: 16 amino acids. CDR3 in DNA: TGTGCCAGTAGTATAGGCGCTAGCGGGGCCTACAATGAGCAGTTCTTC. Translating gives CASSIGASGAYNEQFF. Together with reference TRBV19 and TRBJ2-1, the CDR3 gives the full variable domain: DGGITQSPKYLFRKEGQNVTLSCEQNLNHDAMYWYRQDPGQGLRLIYYSQIVNDFQKGDIAEGYSVSREKKESFPLTVTSAQKNPTAFYLCASSIGASGAYNEQFFGPGTRLTVL.

The chain uses TRBV10-3 and TRBJ2-1; unclear D gene. The V end was cut by 7 bases, the J end by 0 bases, with 10 bases between. Germline values: CDR1 ENHRY, CDR2 SYGVKD. CDR3 length: 14 residues. CDR3 nucleotide sequence: TGTGCCATCACCCCGGATCCCTCCTACAATGAGCAGTTCTTC. Translation: CAITPDPSYNEQFF.

The chain is built from TRBV2 and TRBJ2-2; the D is unclear. V lost 0 bases and J lost 0, with 11 bases in between. Germline CDR1 and CDR2: SNHLY and FYNNEI. This CDR3 has 17 residues. CDR3 in DNA: TGTGCCAGCAGTGAAGCGCCGAGGTCCTCGAACACCGGGGAGCTGTTTTTT. It translates to CASSEAPRSSNTGELFF.

The CDR3 reads CASSPAGLGKLFF. Written as DNA, the CDR3 is TGTGCCAGCAGCCCGGCGGGTTTGGGAAAACTGTTTTTT. This chain connects TRBV12-3 or TRBV12-4 to TRBJ1-4; no firm D call. Between the trimmed V and J ends, which lost 6 bases and 10 bases, there was a span of 15 bases. This CDR3 has 13 amino acids.

V and J are TRBV5-1 and TRBJ2-3, with 7 bases aligning to TRBD1. V shed 0 bases and J 7 bases; nucleotides not matched to a gene: 8. Germline values: CDR1 SGHRS, CDR2 YFSETQ. This CDR3 is 15 amino acids long. CDR3 nucleotides: TGCGCCAGCAGCTTGGCAGGGGGAACCCCCCATACGCAGTATTTT. This translates into CASSLAGGTPHTQYF.

The chain is built from TRBV5-4 and TRBJ1-1; D might be TRBD1 (6 bases). V was cut by 1 base and J by 0 bases, with 10 bases left in between. The CDR3 is 15 amino acids. Germline CDR1 and CDR2: SGHNT and YYREEE (reference sequence). In DNA form, the CDR3 reads TGTGCCAGCAGCTTGAAGGGGGAATTGAACACTGAAGCTTTCTTT. This codes for CASSLKGELNTEAFF.

The rearrangement joins TRBV4-3 to TRBJ2-5; 7 bases map to TRBD2. The ends lost 0 bases at V and 7 bases at J; junction bases unmatched: 5. From germline, CDR1 is LGHNA and CDR2 YSLEER. The CDR3 contains 14 residues. This CDR3 is CASSQELGGWTQYF. In nucleotides, the CDR3 is TGCGCCAGCAGCCAAGAATTGGGGGGGTGGACCCAGTACTTC.

V usage is TRBV5-5 and J usage is TRBJ1-5; D is undetermined. The CDR3 loop spans 15 amino acids. The V end lost 3 bases, the J end lost 0 bases, and 10 bases lay between the germline ends. Germline V gives CDR1 SGHKS, CDR2 YYEKEE (reference sequence). This CDR3 is CASSSDGNSNQPQHF. CDR3 coding DNA: TGTGCCAGCAGCTCGGACGGCAATAGCAATCAGCCCCAGCATTTT.

The V call is TRBV11-3, the J call TRBJ2-4, with 9 bases identical to TRBD1. The J segment lost 5 bases and the V segment lost 5 bases, leaving 4 bases of the junction unmatched. CDR3 length: 14 residues. Germline V CDR1 and CDR2: SGHNT, YENEEA. CDR3 loop: CASSRTGGENIQYF. The CDR3 region has the DNA TGTGCCAGCAGCCGTACAGGGGGCGAAAACATTCAGTACTTC.

The chain is built from TRBV10-1 and TRBJ2-6; no reliable D call. Trimming shortened V by 7 bases and J by 0 bases, and 10 bases separated the two germline ends. Germline V CDR1 and CDR2: WNHNN, SYGVQD (reference sequence). The CDR3 sequence is 15 residues long. CDR3 residues: CASTLRSSGANVLTF. As DNA, the CDR3 is TGCGCCAGCACCCTCCGGAGCTCTGGGGCCAACGTCCTGACTTTC.